This entry concerns a single T cell receptor (beta chain). What it recognizes is unknown. With 60 Vbeta and 13 Jbeta primers, the PCR was carried out. This table comes from immunoSEQ multiplex PCR, and its TCRdb copy is limited to in-frame clones, with some not included. The data show about 190,000 clones, 60% to 80% seen once. The source of the sample is a study of cytomegalovirus exposure and HLA in healthy donors. Study-wide results and limits: Reports indicate that TCR beta sequences accurately predicted the HLA-A and HLA-B alleles of most subjects. In a later analysis, DRB1 alleles had the most associated TCRs; HLA-C alleles the fewest.

With 5 bases removed from V and 0 bases from J, the gap between germline ends came to 10 bases. Germline V lookup: CDR1 MGHDK, CDR2 SYGVNS. The CDR3 has 15 amino acids. This clonotype originated in a woman in her twenties or thirties in good health and CMV-seropositive. The chain links TRBV25-1 to TRBJ2-2, with D perhaps matching TRBD2 (6 bases). Material for sequencing was PBMCs. CDR3 in amino acids: CASSTTRPNTGELFF. The DNA for the CDR3 is TGTGCCAGCAGTACGACTAGACCGAACACCGGGGAGCTGTTTTTT.